This TCR beta chain comes out of a study of PD-1 blockade in mismatch repair-deficient tumors (dated by TCRdb to about 2017). For the wider study: The trial enrolled just over 85 consecutive patients with roughly twelve mismatch repair-deficient cancer types between September 2013 and September 2016, all previously treated and progressing. Deep sequencing of TCR CDR3 regions was used to track tumor-associated T cell clones in peripheral blood of patients responding to PD-1 blockade. Overall study results and their limits: Clones residing in the tumor, which were often undetectable in blood before treatment, expanded quickly after pembrolizumab and then contracted, generally before radiologic responses.

Points on this clone: The antigen it binds to is not known. The sample holds no much larger clone one base away, and base qualities are not on file.

What this sample's time point label stands for: peripheral blood before pembrolizumab. Mismatch repair deficiency was established in every enrolled patient by polymerase chain reaction or immunohistochemistry. A few patients who responded to pembrolizumab therapy underwent TCR sequencing. In the phase II trial, pembrolizumab PD-1 blockade was tested prospectively in advanced mismatch repair-deficient cancers, no matter which tissue of origin the cancers came from. Peripheral blood T cell samples were serially collected before and at multiple times after PD-1 blockade was started. The timing of each blood sample was reported as weeks after the first dose of pembrolizumab. The method was the immunoSEQ multiplex PCR assay. This immuneACCESS table, as held by TCRdb, lists in-frame sequences with V and J called but not all clones. Of the missing ones, under half trace to an unresolved V gene in checked studies; the others have no known cause. This sample is represented by 25,000 to 30,000 clones; approximately 84% of them were singletons. The ten largest clonotypes hold approximately 3% of the sample.

Relative to germline, V is missing 3 bases and J is missing 5 bases, with 5 bases of the junction outside any gene match. Including the terminal cysteine and phenylalanine, the CDR3 comprises 16 residues. Of all the DNA, just the CDR3 is kept, 48 bases in frame from base 1. Via the germline V gene, CDR1 is MDHEN and CDR2 SYDVKM. The TCR sequence derives from an adult with mismatch repair-deficient cancer. Sequencing was performed on PBMCs, taken before pembrolizumab treatment. This sequence uses TRBV28 and TRBJ2-7, with 15 bases aligning to TRBD2. The sequenced DNA: TGTGCCAGCAGTTTCTGGACTAGCGGGAGGGCCCACGAGCAGTACTTC. Its protein reads: CASSFWTSGRAHEQYF.